The following is a T cell receptor (beta chain) sequence with its context. This record belongs to a study of brain T cells in children with intractable seizures. Clones were read by immunoSEQ multiplex PCR, and TCRdb kept only the in-frame ones, dropping some. The table includes hundreds of thousands of clones, over 90% detected once. CDR1 is SGHTA, CDR2 FQGNSA, per germline. Trimming removed 3 bases at V and 3 bases at J, with 12 bases between. CDR3 size: 14 residues. Time point denoted: blood from clinic visit 5 months post-surgery; TSC patient then seizure free. The rearrangement joins TRBV7-2 to TRBJ2-7, with D tentatively TRBD1 or TRBD2 (5 bases each). The material was peripheral blood, obtained more than 4 months after surgery. The TCR sequence derives from a boy under two years old with tuberous sclerosis and intractable seizures. The CDR3 loop reads CASSFFPGLYEQYF. In nucleotides, the CDR3 is TGTGCCAGCAGCTTTTTTCCGGGGCTCTACGAGCAGTACTTC. The variable domain in full, with the rest retrieved from reference TRBV7-2 and TRBJ2-7, is GAGVSQSPSNKVTEKGKDVELRCDPISGHTALYWYRQSLGQGLEFLIYFQGNSAPDKSGLPSDRFSAERTGGSVSTLTIQRTQQEDSAVYLCASSFFPGLYEQYFGPGTRLTVT.